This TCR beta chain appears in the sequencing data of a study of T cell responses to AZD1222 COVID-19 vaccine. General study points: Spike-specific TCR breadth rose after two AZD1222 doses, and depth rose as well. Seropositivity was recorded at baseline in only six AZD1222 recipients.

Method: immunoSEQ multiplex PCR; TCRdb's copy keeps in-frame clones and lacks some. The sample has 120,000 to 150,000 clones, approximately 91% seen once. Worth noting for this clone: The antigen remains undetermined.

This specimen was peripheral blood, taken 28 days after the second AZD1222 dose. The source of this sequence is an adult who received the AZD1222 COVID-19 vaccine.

The CDR3 spells CASSLLQGVGLAANEQFF. The CDR3 DNA follows: TGTGCCAGCAGTTTACTTCAGGGGGTTGGACTAGCGGCAAATGAGCAGTTCTTC. The chain links TRBV27 to TRBJ2-1, with 10 bases fitting TRBD2. Germline V gives CDR1 MNHEY, CDR2 SMNVEV (reference sequence). The CDR3 covers 18 residues. V gave up 2 bases and J gave up 7 bases; unmatched junction bases: 14.